The rows below give T cell receptor beta chains drawn from one sample of a study of blood T cell repertoires in COVID-19. Generated by immunoSEQ multiplex PCR, the TCRdb table keeps only in-frame clones and is missing some. The data hold 87,000 or so clones, with roughly 80% observed a single time. Input material: peripheral blood. These receptors came from a woman of 80 years or more with active or convalescent COVID-19. The conserved cysteine and the conserved F or W are not part of the CDR3 here. Fields, in order: J gene, V gene, CDR3 protein.

j_call: TRBJ1-1; v_call: TRBV2; cdr3_aa: ASRSGQGGTEAF
j_call: TRBJ1-1; v_call: TRBV29-1; cdr3_aa: SVQTGPTEAF
j_call: TRBJ2-5; v_call: TRBV6-1; cdr3_aa: ASSEVGPPGAQY
j_call: TRBJ2-7; v_call: TRBV19; cdr3_aa: ASSAGLAGGQNYEQY
j_call: TRBJ2-5; v_call: TRBV14; cdr3_aa: ASSQLPGQGRGKGETQY
j_call: TRBJ1-3; v_call: TRBV6-5; cdr3_aa: ASSYGGYSGNTIY
j_call: TRBJ2-7; v_call: TRBV6-5; cdr3_aa: ASRQDPSAEQY
j_call: TRBJ2-3; v_call: TRBV6-1; cdr3_aa: ASSDRTGGRDTQY
j_call: TRBJ2-5; v_call: TRBV19; cdr3_aa: ASAAGRRGETQY
j_call: TRBJ2-1; v_call: TRBV7-9; cdr3_aa: ASSTRGAGGRRNEQF
j_call: TRBJ1-1; v_call: TRBV10-3; cdr3_aa: AIKLGPNTEAF
j_call: TRBJ2-3; v_call: TRBV2; cdr3_aa: ASKDWTSGGRGPDTQY
j_call: TRBJ1-4; v_call: TRBV29-1; cdr3_aa: SAIRGPNEKLF
j_call: TRBJ2-3; v_call: TRBV4-3; cdr3_aa: ASSQFRLAQRKDTQY
j_call: TRBJ2-7; v_call: TRBV6-6; cdr3_aa: ASSSRLASPYEQY
j_call: TRBJ1-2; v_call: TRBV5-1; cdr3_aa: ASSWDSSGYT
j_call: TRBJ1-5; v_call: TRBV27; cdr3_aa: ASSLNFNSNQPQH
j_call: TRBJ1-1; v_call: TRBV30; cdr3_aa: AGGPRAGTEAF
j_call: TRBJ2-7; v_call: TRBV7-9; cdr3_aa: ASSPPPSGTDYEQY
j_call: TRBJ2-2; v_call: TRBV2; cdr3_aa: ASRLTGLGTGELF
j_call: TRBJ2-7; v_call: TRBV2; cdr3_aa: ASKERESEEQY
j_call: TRBJ2-3; v_call: TRBV7-2; cdr3_aa: ASSPGGSGGAYDTQY
j_call: TRBJ2-1; v_call: TRBV12-3/TRBV12-4; cdr3_aa: ASSFGLNNEQF
j_call: TRBJ2-7; v_call: TRBV18; cdr3_aa: ASSPGGYEQY
j_call: TRBJ1-1; v_call: TRBV5-6; cdr3_aa: ASSLVGQGTEAF
j_call: TRBJ2-7; v_call: TRBV29-1; cdr3_aa: SVGTGSYEQY
j_call: TRBJ2-6; v_call: TRBV7-2; cdr3_aa: ASSSRGSGANVLT
j_call: TRBJ2-7; v_call: TRBV19; cdr3_aa: ASSSVSGEGEQY
j_call: TRBJ2-5; v_call: TRBV5-6; cdr3_aa: ASSLRQGETQY
j_call: TRBJ2-1; v_call: TRBV7-2; cdr3_aa: ASSLVIGLALDEQF